This T cell receptor (beta chain) was found in a study of read filtering for tumor transcriptome and immune sequencing (TCRdb year 2020). With respect to the entire study: The cohort had around 18 male and roughly 14 female patients with a mean age of roughly 64 years, ranging from roughly 40 to 90. After DNase treatment, whole-transcriptome libraries were prepared using the TruSeq RNA Access Library Prep Kit. Per sample, about 4.05 to 11 million TCR-region mapped reads were obtained with IR-seq, compared with only 85 to 1273 with RNA-seq. Under revised international staging, roughly 8 patients fell into R-ISS I, around 15 into R-ISS II and about seven into R-ISS III. One main goal was a read-filtering strategy for immune repertoire data, in particular deciding whether clonotypes backed by only one read should be removed. The study compared TCR repertoires from targeted immune repertoire sequencing and bulk whole-transcriptome sequencing run on the same bone marrow samples. Here is what the overall study found, with its caveats: Single-read clonotypes made up about 87% of clonotypes but approximately 3.5% of total reads in IR-seq, and 70% to 75% of clonotypes and about 45% of reads in RNA-seq. The correlation between IR-seq and RNA-seq shared clonotype proportions rose when single-read clonotypes were removed. Compared with RNA-seq, IR-seq captured clonotypes at much higher depth and more reliably, and a smaller IR-seq throughput was enough to identify most shared clonotypes. The sorted CD138-negative fraction was not purified T cells but a mixed bone marrow immune population.

TCR libraries were constructed from approximately 360 ng RNA using the Immunoverse kit, and molecular barcoded adaptors covering alpha/delta and beta/gamma chains were employed. TCR library preparation was performed with the same RNA that was used for transcriptome sequencing. Sequencing of TCR libraries was carried out on an Illumina HiSeq 4000 with 2 x 150 cycles. For the original study's pipeline: Using MiXCR, which included quality filtering and error correction, TCR reads were aligned to human V, D, J and C references and then assembled into CDR3 clonotypes. The tcR package in R was used to analyze clonotype counts and gene usage diversity. For inspection of raw mapping reads, RNA-seq reads were mapped by STAR aligner version 2.5.3a onto GRCh37 of the human genome. To test how sequencing depth affects detected clonotypes, IR-seq fastq files were randomly downsampled with Seqtk 1.3. TCRdb reprocessing: public reads trimmed at Q25 with fastp, clones called with MiXCR, in-frame beta chains kept. All rows with the same CDR3 protein become a single entry with the most common DNA and genes. The V and J calls follow TCRdb's processing rather than the paper's. The sample includes roughly 25,000 distinct CDR3 sequences, with under 15% observed a single time. Jointly, the top ten make up roughly 44% of the sample.

Each patient had bone marrow sampled at the time of active disease. Isolation of bone marrow mononuclear cells was performed by Ficoll-Hypaque density gradient centrifugation. To remove myeloma plasma cells, the cells were labeled with CD138 magnetic microbeads on a MACS separator, and CD138-negative cells were then collected by negative selection. Purity of the isolated cells was checked by flow cytometry on an Attune NxT using CD138 antibodies. TRIzol reagent was used to extract total RNA, and a NanoDrop spectrophotometer was used to quantify the extracted RNA. For each patient, the CD138-negative bone marrow sample underwent paired RNA-seq and IR-seq. Regarding this clonotype: The specificity of this receptor is unknown. No much larger clone exists at a distance of one base, and base qualities are not known.

From a lookup of the germline V gene, CDR1 and CDR2 are SGHDT and YYEEEE. The CDR3 starts with the cysteine, ends with the phenylalanine, and has 11 residues. The kept DNA is CDR3 alone, 33 bases in frame from the first base. V drops 4 bases and J drops 4 bases, leaving 6 bases in between. The sequence was obtained from a donor aged 40 or older with multiple myeloma. The V and J segments used are TRBV5-6 and TRBJ2-7, with the D segment identity uncertain. The sequenced material came from a population of CD138-negative cells sorted from bone marrow. The label giving this sample's cell subset or site can be read as: bone marrow mononuclear cells depleted of CD138+ plasma/myeloma cells by negative magnetic selection. The DNA is as follows: TGTGCCAGCAGCACCTCATACGAGCAGTACTTC. This is translated as CASSTSYEQYF.